These 3 T cell receptor beta chains were all obtained from the same sample, sequenced in a study of monozygotic twins with cystic fibrosis. Clones were sequenced by immunoSEQ multiplex PCR, and TCRdb holds only the in-frame ones, with some missing. The sample has 25,000 to 30,000 clones; around four fifths are singletons. The sample taken for sequencing was blood. These receptors all stem from a girl aged 2 to 10 with cystic fibrosis.

This rearrangement joins TRBV10-3 to TRBJ1-1, with D possibly being TRBD1 (6 bases). The germline CDR1 and CDR2 sequences are ENHRY and SYGVKD. The V gene lost 7 bases and the J gene lost 2 bases, with 11 bases spanning the gap. The CDR3 spans 13 residues. The CDR3 reads CAITRTVNTEAFF. DNA of the CDR3: TGTGCCATCACCCGGACAGTTAACACTGAAGCTTTCTTT.

V is TRBV5-4 and J is TRBJ2-5, with TRBD2 as a possible D gene (7 bases). The CDR3 length is 14 residues. The ends were cut back, 1 base at V and 5 bases at J, with 12 bases in the middle. The germline V gene has CDR1 SGHNT and CDR2 YYREEE (reference sequence). The CDR3 protein is CASSLREGEETQYF. CDR3 sequence (DNA): TGTGCCAGCAGCTTGAGGGAGGGGGAGGAGACCCAGTACTTC.

This sequence joins TRBV7-8 and TRBJ2-7; D not resolved. The CDR3 contains 12 residues. In germline, CDR1 is SGHVS, CDR2 FQNEAQ. V gave up 5 bases and J gave up 4 bases, with 9 bases separating them. The CDR3, as DNA: TGTGCCAGCAGCCCCCTAGGGTACGAGCAGTACTTC. Protein product: CASSPLGYEQYF. The whole variable domain, remainder taken from reference TRBV7-8 and TRBJ2-7, is GAGVSQSPRYKVAKRGQDVALRCDPISGHVSLFWYQQALGQGPEFLTYFQNEAQLDKSGLPSDRFFAERPEGSVSTLKIQRTQQEDSAVYLCASSPLGYEQYFGPGTRLTVT.